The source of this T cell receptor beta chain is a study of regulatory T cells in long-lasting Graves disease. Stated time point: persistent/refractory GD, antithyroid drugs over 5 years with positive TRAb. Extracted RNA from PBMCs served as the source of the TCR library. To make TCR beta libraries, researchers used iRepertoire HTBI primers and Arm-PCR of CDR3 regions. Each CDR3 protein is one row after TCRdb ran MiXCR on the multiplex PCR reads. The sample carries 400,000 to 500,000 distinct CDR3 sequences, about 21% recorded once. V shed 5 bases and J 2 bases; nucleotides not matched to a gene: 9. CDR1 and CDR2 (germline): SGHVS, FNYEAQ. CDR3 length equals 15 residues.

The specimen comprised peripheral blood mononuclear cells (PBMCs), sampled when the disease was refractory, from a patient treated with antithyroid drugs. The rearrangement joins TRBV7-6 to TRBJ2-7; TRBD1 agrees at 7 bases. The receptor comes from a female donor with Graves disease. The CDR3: CASSTATGTAYEQYF. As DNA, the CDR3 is TGTGCCAGCAGCACAGCTACCGGGACAGCCTACGAGCAGTACTTC.